This T cell receptor (beta chain) emerged from a study of CD8+ T cells in alopecia areata. The study, taken as a whole, reports: Possibly because of HLA-related factors, TCR sharing was less clear across patients than in mice.

Per the germline V gene, CDR1 is SEHNR and CDR2 is FQNEAQ (reference sequence). Between the trimmed V and J ends, which lost 5 bases and 4 bases, there was a span of 17 bases. There are 15 residues in the CDR3. Treatment of the sample: oral pan-JAK inhibitor, 5-10 mg twice daily. Sorted out of PBMCs were CD4+ T cells and CD8+ T cells. Worth noting for this clone: Its cognate antigen is unknown.

Extracted from the samples, RNA was reverse transcribed into cDNA to serve as the sequencing template. Some clones are missing from TCRdb's copy, which holds only in-frame ones; the method was immunoSEQ multiplex PCR. Of roughly 40,000 clones listed, approximately 92% are singletons. The sequence was obtained from a human donor with alopecia areata. The chain couples TRBV7-9 to TRBJ2-5; D possibly matches TRBD1 or TRBD2 (5 bases each). The material was CD8+ T cells sorted from blood, obtained at week 24, from a patient treated with tofacitinib. This CDR3 is CASSVSLEGRETQYF. The CDR3 nucleotides read TGTGCCAGCAGCGTTTCCCTAGAGGGGCGAGAGACCCAGTACTTC.